This TCR beta chain appears in the sequencing data of a study of T cell repertoires in cytomegalovirus infection. One entry per CDR3 protein results from TCRdb running MiXCR on the reads. The sample carries about 470,000 distinct CDR3 sequences, approximately 42% recorded once. Note on this clonotype: What it binds is unknown.

Findings and limits, study-wide: In two of eight donors, the top clonotype was HLA-C-restricted CMV-specific.

Between the trimmed V and J ends, which lost 5 bases and 2 bases, there was a span of 15 bases. The CDR3 covers 15 residues. Germline V gene lookup returns CDR1 SGHVS and CDR2 FQNEAQ. The V gene is TRBV7-8, the J gene TRBJ1-1; D might be TRBD1 (5 bases). This TCR came from a human donor in good health (CMV status not recorded). Some clones in this sample may be carry-over from other donors' samples. The sequences come from cultured PBMCs, collected from culture after CMV antigen stimulation. This CDR3 is CASSHFWTPNTEAFF. The CDR3 nucleotides read TGTGCCAGCAGCCACTTCTGGACACCCAACACTGAAGCTTTCTTT.